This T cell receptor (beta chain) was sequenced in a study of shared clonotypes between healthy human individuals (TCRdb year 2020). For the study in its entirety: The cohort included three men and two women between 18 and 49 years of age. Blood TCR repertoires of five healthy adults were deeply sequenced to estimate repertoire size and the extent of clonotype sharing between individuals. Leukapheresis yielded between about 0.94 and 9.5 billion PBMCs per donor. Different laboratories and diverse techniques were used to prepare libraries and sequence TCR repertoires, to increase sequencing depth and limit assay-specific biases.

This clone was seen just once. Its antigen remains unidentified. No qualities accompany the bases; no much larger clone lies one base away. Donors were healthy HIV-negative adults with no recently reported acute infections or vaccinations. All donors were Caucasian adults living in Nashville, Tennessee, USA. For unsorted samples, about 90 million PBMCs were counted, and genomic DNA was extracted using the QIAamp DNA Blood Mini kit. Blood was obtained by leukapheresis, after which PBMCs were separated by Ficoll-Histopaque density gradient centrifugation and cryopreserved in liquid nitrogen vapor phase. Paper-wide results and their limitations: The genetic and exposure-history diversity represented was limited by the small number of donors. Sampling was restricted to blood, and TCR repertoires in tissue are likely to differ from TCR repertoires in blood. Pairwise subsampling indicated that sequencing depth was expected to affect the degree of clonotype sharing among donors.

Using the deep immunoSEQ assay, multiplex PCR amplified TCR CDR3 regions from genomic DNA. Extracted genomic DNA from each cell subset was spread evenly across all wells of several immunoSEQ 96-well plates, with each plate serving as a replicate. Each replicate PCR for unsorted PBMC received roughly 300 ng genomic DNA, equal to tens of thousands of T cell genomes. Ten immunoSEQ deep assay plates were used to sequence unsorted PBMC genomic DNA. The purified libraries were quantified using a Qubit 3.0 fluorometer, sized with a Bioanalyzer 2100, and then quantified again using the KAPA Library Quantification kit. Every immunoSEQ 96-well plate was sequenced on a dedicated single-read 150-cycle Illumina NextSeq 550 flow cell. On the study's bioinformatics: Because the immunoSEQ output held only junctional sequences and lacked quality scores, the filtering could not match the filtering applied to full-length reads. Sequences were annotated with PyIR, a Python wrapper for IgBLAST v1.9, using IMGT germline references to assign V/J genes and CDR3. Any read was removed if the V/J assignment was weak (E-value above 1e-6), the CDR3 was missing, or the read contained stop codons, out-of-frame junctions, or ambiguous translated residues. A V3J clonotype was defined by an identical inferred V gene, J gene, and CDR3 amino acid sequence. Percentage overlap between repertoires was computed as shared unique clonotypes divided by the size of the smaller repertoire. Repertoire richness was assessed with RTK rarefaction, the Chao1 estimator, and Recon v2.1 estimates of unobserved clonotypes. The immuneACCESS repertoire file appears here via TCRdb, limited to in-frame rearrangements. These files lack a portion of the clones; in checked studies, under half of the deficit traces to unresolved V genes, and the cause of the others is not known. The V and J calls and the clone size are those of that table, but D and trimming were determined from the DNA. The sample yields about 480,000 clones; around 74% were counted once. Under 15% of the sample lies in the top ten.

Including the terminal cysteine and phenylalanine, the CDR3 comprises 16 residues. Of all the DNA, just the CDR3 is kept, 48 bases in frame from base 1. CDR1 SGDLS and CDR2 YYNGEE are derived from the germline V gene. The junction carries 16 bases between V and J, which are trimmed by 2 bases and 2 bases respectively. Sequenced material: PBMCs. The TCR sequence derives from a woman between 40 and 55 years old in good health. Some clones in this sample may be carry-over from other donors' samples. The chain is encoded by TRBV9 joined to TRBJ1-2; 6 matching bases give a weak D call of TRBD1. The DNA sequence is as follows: TGTGCCAGCAGCGTTTCTCACAGGGAGCAAAACTATGGCTACACCTTC. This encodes CASSVSHREQNYGYTF.